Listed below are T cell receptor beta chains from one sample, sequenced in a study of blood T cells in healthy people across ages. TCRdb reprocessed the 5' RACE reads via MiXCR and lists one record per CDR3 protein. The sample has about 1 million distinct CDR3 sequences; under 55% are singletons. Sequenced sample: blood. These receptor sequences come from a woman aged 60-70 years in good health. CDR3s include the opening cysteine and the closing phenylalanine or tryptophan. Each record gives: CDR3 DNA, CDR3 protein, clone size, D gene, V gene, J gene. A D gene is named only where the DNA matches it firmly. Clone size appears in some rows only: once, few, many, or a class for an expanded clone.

CDR3 DNA: TGTGCCATCAGTGAGGGGGGACAGGGAGGGATCACTGAAGCTTTCTTT; CDR3 protein: CAISEGGQGGITEAFF; clone size: once; D gene: TRBD1; V gene: TRBV10-3; J gene: TRBJ1-1
CDR3 DNA: TGTGCCAGCAGTTTAGATCGGGGGGCAGGGTTCTTC; CDR3 protein: CASSLDRGAGFF; clone size: NA; D gene: NA; V gene: TRBV12-3/TRBV12-4; J gene: TRBJ2-1
CDR3 DNA: TGCAGTGCCCCCGGGACTATCTCCTACAATGAGCAGTACTTC; CDR3 protein: CSAPGTISYNEQYF; clone size: once; D gene: TRBD2; V gene: TRBV20-1; J gene: TRBJ2-7
CDR3 DNA: TGTGCCAGCAGCGGGGGTGGTCTGGACAATGAGCAGTTCTTC; CDR3 protein: CASSGGGLDNEQFF; clone size: NA; D gene: NA; V gene: TRBV7-9; J gene: TRBJ2-1
CDR3 DNA: TGTGCCAGCAGCTTGGGACGGATCTCCTACAATGAGCAGTTCTTC; CDR3 protein: CASSLGRISYNEQFF; clone size: NA; D gene: NA; V gene: TRBV5-8; J gene: TRBJ2-1
CDR3 DNA: TGTGCCAGCCCACCACGGGGGCGCGTTGAAAAACTGTTTTTT; CDR3 protein: CASPPRGRVEKLFF; clone size: NA; D gene: NA; V gene: TRBV21-1; J gene: TRBJ1-4
CDR3 DNA: TGTGCCAGCAGTTATCTAGCGGGTGGATTGCGTGAGCAGTTCTTC; CDR3 protein: CASSYLAGGLREQFF; clone size: NA; D gene: TRBD2; V gene: TRBV6-2/TRBV6-3; J gene: TRBJ2-1
CDR3 DNA: TGCAGTGCTAGAGATCTCCGGGATGTGAATGAGCAGTTCTTC; CDR3 protein: CSARDLRDVNEQFF; clone size: few; D gene: NA; V gene: TRBV20-1; J gene: TRBJ2-1
CDR3 DNA: TGTGCCACCGCAGGGCTAGCGGGAAGCAATGAGCAGTACTTC; CDR3 protein: CATAGLAGSNEQYF; clone size: NA; D gene: TRBD2; V gene: TRBV10-3; J gene: TRBJ2-5
CDR3 DNA: TGCGCCAGCAGCCAGACCAGGACAGGGAGATCCTCTGGGGCCAACGTCCTGACTTTC; CDR3 protein: CASSQTRTGRSSGANVLTF; clone size: NA; D gene: TRBD1; V gene: TRBV4-1; J gene: TRBJ2-6
CDR3 DNA: TGTGCCAGCAGCGGAGGCGGACTAGCGGGAGCGGAGCAGTACTTC; CDR3 protein: CASSGGGLAGAEQYF; clone size: NA; D gene: TRBD2; V gene: TRBV9; J gene: TRBJ2-7
CDR3 DNA: TGTGCCAGCAGTTCACCCAGGGTGATGACAGAGACCCAGTACTTC; CDR3 protein: CASSSPRVMTETQYF; clone size: few; D gene: NA; V gene: TRBV6-5; J gene: TRBJ2-5
CDR3 DNA: TGTGCCAGCAGCTTAAGCAGGACGAGTGAGCAGTACTTC; CDR3 protein: CASSLSRTSEQYF; clone size: NA; D gene: NA; V gene: TRBV7-2; J gene: TRBJ2-7
CDR3 DNA: TGTGCCAGCAGTTGGCGCGATTCTGGGGCCAACGTCCTGACTTTC; CDR3 protein: CASSWRDSGANVLTF; clone size: NA; D gene: NA; V gene: TRBV7-9; J gene: TRBJ2-6
CDR3 DNA: TGTGCCAGCAGTTACCCCGGACTAGCGGGAGGGCCGTTAACAGATACGCAGTATTTT; CDR3 protein: CASSYPGLAGGPLTDTQYF; clone size: NA; D gene: TRBD2; V gene: TRBV6-5; J gene: TRBJ2-3
CDR3 DNA: TGTGCCAGCAGCGAACTGACAGGGTTTAACGAGCAGTACTTC; CDR3 protein: CASSELTGFNEQYF; clone size: NA; D gene: TRBD1; V gene: TRBV6-6; J gene: TRBJ2-7
CDR3 DNA: TGTGCCAGCAGCCGGACCTCCAATGGGCAGTACTTC; CDR3 protein: CASSRTSNGQYF; clone size: NA; D gene: NA; V gene: TRBV7-2; J gene: TRBJ2-5
CDR3 DNA: TGTGCCGGCAGCCCGGGACAGGGGTTTGAGCAGTACTTC; CDR3 protein: CAGSPGQGFEQYF; clone size: NA; D gene: TRBD1; V gene: TRBV6-5; J gene: TRBJ2-7
CDR3 DNA: NA; CDR3 protein: CATSTLSVGTGNKETEFF; clone size: NA; D gene: NA; V gene: TRBV15; J gene: TRBJ2-1
CDR3 DNA: TGTGCCAGCAGCGAAACCCTCAGGACAGGGGTCCACGAGCAGTACTTC; CDR3 protein: CASSETLRTGVHEQYF; clone size: few; D gene: TRBD1; V gene: TRBV9; J gene: TRBJ2-7
CDR3 DNA: TGTGCCAGCAGCCGAGGACCGAGCGTGGGTGAGCAGTTCTTC; CDR3 protein: CASSRGPSVGEQFF; clone size: NA; D gene: NA; V gene: TRBV11-2; J gene: TRBJ2-1
CDR3 DNA: TGTGCCAGCAGCTTAAGTGCGGGGAACGGCCTTGAAGCTTTCTTT; CDR3 protein: CASSLSAGNGLEAFF; clone size: NA; D gene: NA; V gene: TRBV7-6; J gene: TRBJ1-1
CDR3 DNA: TGCAGTGCTAGAGATCCGGCTAGCGGAGGAGCAGATACGCAGTATTTT; CDR3 protein: CSARDPASGGADTQYF; clone size: NA; D gene: TRBD2; V gene: TRBV20-1; J gene: TRBJ2-3
CDR3 DNA: TGCAGTGCAATCCAGAAGCTCAACTATGGCTACACCTTC; CDR3 protein: CSAIQKLNYGYTF; clone size: few; D gene: NA; V gene: TRBV20-1; J gene: TRBJ1-2
CDR3 DNA: TGTGCCATCAGTGATCCGACGGGGGTTACTGAAGCTTTCTTT; CDR3 protein: CAISDPTGVTEAFF; clone size: NA; D gene: NA; V gene: TRBV10-3; J gene: TRBJ1-1
CDR3 DNA: TGTGCCAGCAGCGTATTTGGCTCTGGGGCCAACGTCCTGACTTTC; CDR3 protein: CASSVFGSGANVLTF; clone size: few; D gene: NA; V gene: TRBV9; J gene: TRBJ2-6
CDR3 DNA: TGCAGCGTTCACTCGGGGGGCAGGGCCGTTTACAATGAGCAGTTCTTC; CDR3 protein: CSVHSGGRAVYNEQFF; clone size: NA; D gene: NA; V gene: TRBV29-1; J gene: TRBJ2-1
CDR3 DNA: TGTGCCAGCAGTTACCAGACTAGCGGGAGGGCCCATGAGCAGTACTTC; CDR3 protein: CASSYQTSGRAHEQYF; clone size: NA; D gene: TRBD2; V gene: TRBV6-5; J gene: TRBJ2-5
CDR3 DNA: TGTGCCAGCAGTTCCCCACTGCAAGAGACCCAGTACTTC; CDR3 protein: CASSSPLQETQYF; clone size: many; D gene: NA; V gene: TRBV12-3/TRBV12-4; J gene: TRBJ2-5
CDR3 DNA: TGTGCCAGCAGTTACCCACAGGCGGTCGAAGCTTTCTTT; CDR3 protein: CASSYPQAVEAFF; clone size: few; D gene: NA; V gene: TRBV6-6; J gene: TRBJ1-1